The 30 T cell receptor beta chains presented below share a single source sample, sequenced in a study of T cell repertoires in cytomegalovirus infection (dated by TCRdb to about 2019). Their cognate antigens are unknown. Explained via the paper, the treatment or condition label denotes: in vitro stimulation with specific CMV peptide epitopes to enrich CMV-specific T cells. Sequenced using an Illumina HiSeq 1500. TCRdb took the public reads, trimmed them with fastp at Q25, ran MiXCR for clone calling and kept in-frame beta chains. Identical CDR3 protein sequences are pooled into one entry, listed with their most common genes and DNA. Recorded for this sample are 450,000 to 600,000 distinct CDR3 sequences; approximately 40% of them occurred a single time. The top ten constitute 35% to 50% of the sample. Sequenced here: cultured PBMCs, sampled from culture after CMV antigen stimulation. The receptors derive from a human donor in good health (CMV status not recorded). Some clones in this sample may be carry-over from other donors' samples.

The chain is built from TRBV7-2 and TRBJ1-2; D is unresolved. The CDR3 runs to 12 residues. Trimming left V 2 bases short and J 8 bases short, with 9 bases between. The germline V gene has CDR1 SGHTA and CDR2 FQGNSA. The CDR3: CASSLFEVGYTF. The CDR3 bases are TGTGCCAGCAGCTTATTCGAGGTCGGCTACACCTTC.

The V and J genes are TRBV27 and TRBJ2-7, with D perhaps being TRBD1 or TRBD2 (5 bases each). V was trimmed by 3 bases and J by 4 bases, leaving 13 bases between them. The CDR3 consists of 14 residues. Germline V gene lookup returns CDR1 MNHEY and CDR2 SMNVEV (reference sequence). In DNA, the CDR3 is TGTGCCAGCAGTTTTAGGGACGCGCTTTACGAGCAGTACTTC. Translated, it gives CASSFRDALYEQYF.

The chain recombines TRBV7-9 with TRBJ2-7; D unresolved. V lost 5 bases and J 1 base, leaving 15 bases between the germline ends. Germline V gene lookup returns CDR1 SEHNR and CDR2 FQNEAQ (reference sequence). CDR3 length: 15 residues. The CDR3, as DNA: TGTGCCAGCAGCCCCCCCGATTTGGAGTCCTACGAGCAGTACTTC. This sequence encodes CASSPPDLESYEQYF.

The rearrangement joins TRBV4-3 to TRBJ2-5; D may be TRBD2 (5 bases). Germline CDR1 LGHNA, CDR2 YSLEER. Trimming cost V 0 bases and J 5 bases, with 16 bases left between them. The CDR3 is 16 residues long. The CDR3 DNA reads as TGCGCCAGCAGCCAAGATCCTAGCTGGTTACCGGAGACCCAGTACTTC. This sequence encodes CASSQDPSWLPETQYF.

The rearrangement joins TRBV20-1 to TRBJ2-3, with TRBD1 as a possible D gene (6 bases). Germline assignment: CDR1 DFQATT and CDR2 SNEGSKA (reference sequence). V gave up 5 bases and J gave up 2 bases, with 17 bases separating them. The CDR3 is 15 residues long. The CDR3 loop reads CSAPSTGFHTDTQYF. The CDR3 coding sequence is TGCAGTGCTCCATCGACAGGATTTCACACAGATACGCAGTATTTT.

The chain is built from TRBV12-3 or TRBV12-4 and TRBJ1-5, with 7 bases identical to TRBD1. The CDR3 contains 15 residues. Trimming removed 2 bases from V and 6 bases from J; junction bases left unmatched: 7. For the CDR3, the DNA is TGTGCCAGCAGTTTAATTGGGACAGCAAGTCAGCCCCAGCATTTT. Protein: CASSLIGTASQPQHF.

The rearrangement links TRBV12-5 to TRBJ2-7; 9 bases align to TRBD1. Trimming at V came to 1 base and at J to 9 bases, leaving 4 bases not matched to a gene. The CDR3 length is 13 residues. Germline assignment: CDR1 LGHNT and CDR2 FRNRAP. The CDR3 protein is CASGLGQGERQYF. The CDR3 coding sequence is TGTGCTAGTGGTTTGGGACAGGGGGAACGGCAGTACTTC.

The chain carries TRBV4-3 and TRBJ1-5, with D perhaps matching TRBD1 (5 bases). Germline loops: CDR1 LGHNA, CDR2 YSLEER. The CDR3 is 16 residues long. The V end was cut by 1 base, the J end by 2 bases, with 12 bases between. The CDR3 DNA reads as TGCGCCAGCAGCCAAGGGGCTCCGGGGCGCAATCAGCCCCAGCATTTT. Its protein product is CASSQGAPGRNQPQHF.

The rearrangement uses TRBV7-2 and TRBJ2-1, with 11 bases identical to TRBD2. With V trimmed by 10 bases and J by 4 bases, 3 bases remained unmatched. Germline CDR1 SGHTA, CDR2 FQGNSA. CDR3 length: 13 residues. CDR3 coding DNA: TGTGCCAACCGACTAGCGGGGTACAATGAGCAGTTCTTC. Amino acids: CANRLAGYNEQFF. Full variable domain (rest looked up from reference TRBV7-2 and TRBJ2-1): GAGVSQSPSNKVTEKGKDVELRCDPISGHTALYWYRQSLGQGLEFLIYFQGNSAPDKSGLPSDRFSAERTGGSVSTLTIQRTQQEDSAVYLCANRLAGYNEQFFGPGTRLTVL.

This chain links TRBV7-9 with TRBJ1-1; 8 nucleotides line up with TRBD1. The CDR3 has 15 residues. Trimming at V came to 3 bases and at J to 1 base, leaving 4 bases not matched to a gene. Germline-derived CDR1 and CDR2 are SEHNR and FQNEAQ (reference sequence). The CDR3 DNA is TGTGCCAGCAGCTTGGACAGGGTGCCGAACACTGAAGCTTTCTTT. It yields the protein CASSLDRVPNTEAFF.

This clonotype showed up just a few times. The chain couples TRBV6-2 or TRBV6-3 to TRBJ2-3, with 11 positions matching TRBD2. Germline CDR1 is MNHEY and CDR2 is SVGEGT. Germline trimming cut 5 bases from V and 3 bases from J; bases unmatched to any gene: 10. The CDR3 has 17 residues. In nucleotides, the CDR3 is TGTGCCAGCAGTCGGGAACCTTTAGCGGGGGGGACAGATACGCAGTATTTT. Residues: CASSREPLAGGTDTQYF.

The rearrangement links TRBV12-3 or TRBV12-4 to TRBJ2-1; D might be TRBD2 (5 bases). The CDR3 runs 13 residues. The germline V and J ends were trimmed by 4 bases and 6 bases, with 10 bases remaining between them. This CDR3 is CASSSGLANEQFF. Here the CDR3 DNA reads TGTGCCAGCAGTTCCGGACTGGCCAATGAGCAGTTCTTC.

V and J are TRBV7-2 and TRBJ2-7; D unresolved. Trimming pared 5 bases from V and 5 bases from J, leaving 10 bases between. Germline CDR1 is SGHTA and CDR2 is FQGNSA. This CDR3 contains 12 residues. CDR3 sequence: CASSQRLDEQYF. CDR3 nucleotides: TGTGCCAGCAGCCAGAGGTTAGACGAGCAGTACTTC.

The chain couples TRBV20-1 to TRBJ1-1; the match to TRBD1 covers 7 bases. J was trimmed by 8 bases and V by 2 bases; bases with no gene match: 5. There are 12 residues in the CDR3. CDR1 is DFQATT, CDR2 SNEGSKA, per germline (reference sequence). The CDR3 nucleotides read TGCAGTGCTAGAACCGACAGGGCAGAAGCTTTCTTT. Amino acid sequence: CSARTDRAEAFF.

The V gene is TRBV12-3 or TRBV12-4, the J gene TRBJ2-4, with 7 nucleotides matching TRBD2. The V segment lost 3 bases and the J segment 1 base; nucleotides outside the gene matches: 0. This CDR3 is built from 14 residues. The CDR3 sequence is CASSFGGAKNIQYF. CDR3 DNA sequence: TGTGCCAGCAGTTTCGGGGGGGCCAAAAACATTCAGTACTTC.

This clonotype has a handful of counts. The rearrangement uses TRBV7-2 and TRBJ2-5, with D unresolved. This CDR3 has 13 residues. V gave up 1 base and J gave up 3 bases, with 6 bases separating them. Germline loops: CDR1 SGHTA, CDR2 FQGNSA. In DNA form, the CDR3 reads TGTGCCAGCAGCTTAGTTCGGAAAGAGACCCAGTACTTC. Its translation is CASSLVRKETQYF.

The chain joins TRBV6-1 to TRBJ2-3, with a weak D call TRBD1 (6 bases). This CDR3 spans 17 amino acids. V was clipped by 6 bases and J by 8 bases, with 27 bases between them. Germline V gives CDR1 MNHNS, CDR2 SASEGT. The CDR3 region is CASRERRTGPLFVTQYF. The CDR3 nucleotides are TGTGCCAGCAGGGAGAGGCGTACAGGGCCCTTGTTCGTTACGCAGTATTTT.

This clonotype showed up just a few times. This chain joins TRBV7-9 and TRBJ2-1, with TRBD2 as a possible D gene (7 bases). Germline V gene lookup returns CDR1 SEHNR and CDR2 FQNEAQ (reference sequence). V was shortened by 5 bases and J by 7 bases, with 21 bases between the two germline ends. The CDR3 spans 16 residues. CDR3 in amino acids: CASSPLGGLGENEQFF. Here the CDR3 DNA reads TGTGCCAGCAGCCCTCTGGGGGGGCTCGGGGAAAATGAGCAGTTCTTC.

The J gene is TRBJ1-6, the V gene TRBV7-8; TRBD1 agrees at 9 bases. CDR3 size: 15 residues. CDR1 is SGHVS and CDR2 is FQNEAQ in the germline V gene. V was clipped by 5 bases and J by 7 bases; unmatched bases: 6. DNA of the CDR3: TGTGCCAGCAGCCCTGGACAGGGGAGAAATTCACCCCTCCACTTT. Its translation is CASSPGQGRNSPLHF.

This clonotype was counted between two and nine times. The chain joins TRBV19 to TRBJ2-3; 7 bases agree with TRBD1. V lost 4 bases, J lost 6 bases, and 19 bases stayed unmatched. Germline loops: CDR1 LNHDA, CDR2 SQIVND (reference sequence). The CDR3 contains 18 residues. The CDR3 loop is CASSKGQRTGKVTDTQYF. DNA of the CDR3: TGTGCCAGTAGTAAGGGACAGCGAACTGGGAAGGTTACGGATACGCAGTATTTT.

The chain recombines TRBV7-9 with TRBJ1-1; tentative D call: TRBD1 (5 bases). Trimming shortened V by 1 base and J by 1 base, and 7 bases separated the two germline ends. This CDR3 spans 14 amino acids. Germline CDR1 SEHNR, CDR2 FQNEAQ (reference sequence). The CDR3 DNA reads TGTGCCAGCAGCTTAGTGAGGGGGAACACTGAAGCTTTCTTT. This gives the protein CASSLVRGNTEAFF.

This clonotype came up a few times. The chain recombines TRBV5-1 with TRBJ2-5, with 8 bases fitting TRBD2. Trimming at V came to 0 bases and at J to 0 bases, leaving 7 bases not matched to a gene. Germline V CDR1 and CDR2: SGHRS, YFSETQ. This CDR3 spans 17 amino acids. DNA for the CDR3: TGCGCCAGCAGCTTGGGAGTAGCGGGGTCGTACCAAGAGACCCAGTACTTC. Its translation is CASSLGVAGSYQETQYF.

The rearrangement links TRBV6-5 to TRBJ1-5; maybe TRBD1 (6 bases). CDR1 is MNHEY, CDR2 SVGAGI, per germline. Trimming pared 8 bases from V and 3 bases from J, leaving 8 bases between. The CDR3 runs 12 residues. CDR3 sequence (DNA): TGTGCCAGCGGGGGGCCCAATCAGCCCCAGCATTTT. Protein sequence: CASGGPNQPQHF.

This clonotype was counted a few times. The V call is TRBV7-2, the J call TRBJ2-5; TRBD1 matches 7 bases. Germline lookup yields CDR1 SGHTA and CDR2 FQGNSA. J lost 3 bases, V lost 6 bases, and 10 bases had no gene match. The CDR3 is 15 amino acids. CDR3 in amino acids: CASRGAFGTEETQYF. The CDR3, as DNA: TGTGCCAGCAGGGGCGCGTTCGGGACAGAAGAGACCCAGTACTTC.

The chain couples TRBV7-2 to TRBJ2-3; 9 positions agree with TRBD2. CDR1 and CDR2 from the germline V gene are SGHTA and FQGNSA. This CDR3 region has 15 residues. V was clipped by 5 bases and J by 1 base; unmatched bases: 4. CDR3 region: CASSKVAGGTDTQYF. CDR3 bases: TGTGCCAGCAGCAAAGTAGCGGGGGGCACAGATACGCAGTATTTT.

Only a few counts were recorded for this clonotype. The chain is built from TRBV7-2 and TRBJ1-4; D is unresolved. V dropped 0 bases and J dropped 8 bases, with 10 bases sitting between them. There are 14 residues in the CDR3. In germline, CDR1 is SGHTA, CDR2 FQGNSA. In DNA form, the CDR3 reads TGTGCCAGCAGCTTAGCGCCAGGCAGGGAAAAACTGTTTTTT. Its protein is CASSLAPGREKLFF.

The CDR3 here is CASRPSGTGTGELFF. CDR3 sequence (DNA): TGTGCCAGTAGACCTAGCGGGACGGGCACCGGGGAGCTGTTTTTT. V gene TRBV19 combines with J gene TRBJ2-2, with 9 bases fitting TRBD2. The junction had 6 bases not matched to a gene; V was cut back by 6 bases and J by 4 bases. Germline CDR1 is LNHDA and CDR2 is SQIVND (reference sequence). This CDR3 contains 15 residues.

The DNA for the CDR3 is TGTGCCAGTAGTATCTCGGCTCTAGCCAAAAACATTCAGTACTTC. Amino acid sequence: CASSISALAKNIQYF. The rearrangement joins TRBV19 to TRBJ2-4; D ambiguous. Germline V CDR1 and CDR2: LNHDA, SQIVND (reference sequence). The CDR3 sequence is 15 residues long. Trimming pared 3 bases from V and 0 bases from J, leaving 9 bases between. The full variable domain, with the rest looked up from reference TRBV19 and TRBJ2-4, is DGGITQSPKYLFRKEGQNVTLSCEQNLNHDAMYWYRQDPGQGLRLIYYSQIVNDFQKGDIAEGYSVSREKKESFPLTVTSAQKNPTAFYLCASSISALAKNIQYFGAGTRLSVL.

This chain connects TRBV28 to TRBJ2-3; no reliable D call. This CDR3 comprises 13 residues. Germline lookup yields CDR1 MDHEN and CDR2 SYDVKM. V lost 5 bases, J lost 4 bases, and 10 bases lay in between. In DNA form, the CDR3 reads TGTGCCAGCAGTCCCCCCCCCCCAGATACGCAGTATTTT. It encodes CASSPPPPDTQYF.

The rearrangement uses TRBV6-2 or TRBV6-3 and TRBJ2-3; 7 bases are a match to TRBD1. The CDR3 totals 13 residues. V was pared by 6 bases and J by 5 bases, with 5 bases of the junction left unmatched. Germline CDR1 is MNHEY and CDR2 is SVGEGT. CDR3 residues: CASRDQGEDTQYF. Written as DNA, the CDR3 is TGTGCCAGCAGAGATCAGGGGGAAGATACGCAGTATTTT.